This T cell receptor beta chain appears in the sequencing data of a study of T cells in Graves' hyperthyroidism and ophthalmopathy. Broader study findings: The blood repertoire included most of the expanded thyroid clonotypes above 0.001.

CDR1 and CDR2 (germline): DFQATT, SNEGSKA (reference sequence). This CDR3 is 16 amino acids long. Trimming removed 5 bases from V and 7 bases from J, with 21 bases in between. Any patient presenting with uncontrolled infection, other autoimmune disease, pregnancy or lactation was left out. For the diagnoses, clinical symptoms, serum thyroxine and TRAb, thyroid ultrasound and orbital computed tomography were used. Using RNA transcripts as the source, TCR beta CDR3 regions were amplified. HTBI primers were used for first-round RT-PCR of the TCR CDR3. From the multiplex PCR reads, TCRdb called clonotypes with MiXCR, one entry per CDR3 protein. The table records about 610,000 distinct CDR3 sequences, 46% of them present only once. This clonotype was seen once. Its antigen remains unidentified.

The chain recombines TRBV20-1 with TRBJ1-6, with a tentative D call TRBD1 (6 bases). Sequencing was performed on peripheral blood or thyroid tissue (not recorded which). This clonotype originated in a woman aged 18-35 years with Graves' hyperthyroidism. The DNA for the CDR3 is TGCAGTGCTGCGGGACACTACCTCTTCAAGAATTCACCCCTCCACTTT. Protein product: CSAAGHYLFKNSPLHF.